Shown below are 29 T cell receptor beta chains from a single sample sequenced in a study of read filtering for tumor transcriptome and immune sequencing. Molecular barcoded adaptors covering alpha/delta and beta/gamma chains were used on approximately 400 ng RNA. TCRdb redid the calling of the reads with MiXCR, one entry per CDR3 protein. Among around 48,000 distinct CDR3 sequences listed, less than 20% were seen once. The sequenced material came from a population of CD138-negative cells sorted from bone marrow. Every receptor here comes from a donor older than 35 with multiple myeloma.

This clonotype was counted only a few times. V gene TRBV19 combines with J gene TRBJ2-2; TRBD1 aligns across 9 bases. V dropped 6 bases and J dropped 6; count of bases not matched to a gene: 8. CDR1 LNHDA and CDR2 SQIVND come from the germline V gene (reference sequence). The CDR3 is 15 residues long. The CDR3: CASSPGTGFSGELFF. DNA for the CDR3: TGTGCCAGTAGCCCCGGGACAGGGTTTTCCGGGGAGCTGTTTTTT.

There are many counts of this clonotype. The rearrangement uses TRBV29-1 and TRBJ1-2, with a tentative D call TRBD1 (6 bases). CDR1 SQVTM and CDR2 ANQGSEA come from the germline V gene. Deletions cut 7 bases from V and 7 bases from J, with 16 bases between. The CDR3 consists of 12 residues. The CDR3 region is CSGGHPTSGYTF. The CDR3 DNA follows: TGCAGCGGGGGACACCCGACTTCTGGCTACACCTTC.

This clonotype was detected many times. The junction departs from the called germline gene at one end, perhaps through a read error. This chain uses TRBV7-7 with TRBJ2-5, with TRBD1 matching over 8 bases. CDR1 SSHAT and CDR2 FNYEAQ come from the germline V gene (reference sequence). This CDR3 region has 13 residues. CDR3 nucleotides: TGTGCTAGCAGCTCGGACAGGGAAGAGACCCAGTACTTC. Protein: CASSSDREETQYF.

Ten or more counts support this clonotype. V usage is TRBV7-8 and J usage is TRBJ1-5; 7 bases are a match to TRBD1. The V gene's germline CDR1 is SGHVS and CDR2 FQNEAQ. The CDR3 loop spans 16 amino acids. J gave up 6 bases and V 2 bases, and 10 bases lay outside the gene matches. CDR3 nucleotide sequence: TGTGCCAGCAGCTTAAAGAGGGGGCAAAATGGTCAGCCCCAGCATTTT. Protein product: CASSLKRGQNGQPQHF.

The gene calls are TRBV6-6 and TRBJ1-1; 9 nucleotides match TRBD1. Germline CDR1 and CDR2: MNHNY and SVGAGI (reference sequence). With 4 bases clipped from V and 0 bases from J, the junction kept 3 bases outside the gene matches. The CDR3 has 15 residues. CDR3 residues: CASSSQGAMNTEAFF. CDR3 DNA: TGTGCCAGCAGTTCACAGGGGGCCATGAACACTGAAGCTTTCTTT.

In its sample, this clonotype was seen many times. The chain is built from TRBV29-1 and TRBJ2-2, with 8 nucleotides matching TRBD2. CDR3 length equals 16 residues. Per germline, CDR1 SQVTM and CDR2 ANQGSEA. J lost 0 bases, V lost 3 bases, and 6 bases had no gene match. The CDR3 spells CSVDTTSGSNTGELFF. The CDR3 region has the DNA TGCAGCGTTGATACTACTAGCGGATCGAACACCGGGGAGCTGTTTTTT.

As for this clonotype: A much larger clone differs from this one at a single base, so this may be a read error. The rearrangement uses TRBV24-1 and TRBJ1-5, with TRBD1 matching over 11 bases. The DNA end favors TRBJ2-3, so the J call may be wrong. Germline V gene lookup returns CDR1 KGHDR and CDR2 SFDVKD. The CDR3 runs to 14 residues. CDR3 sequence reads: CATGTGGMNQPQYF. The CDR3 bases are TGTGCCACCGGGACAGGGGGGATGAATCAGCCCCAGTATTTT.

Ten or more counts support this clonotype. V usage is TRBV5-6 and J usage is TRBJ2-5; 7 nucleotides align to TRBD1. Per germline, CDR1 SGHDT and CDR2 YYEEEE. V lost 5 bases and J lost 2; bases outside the gene matches: 18. This CDR3 contains 18 residues. CDR3 coding DNA: TGTGCCAGCAGTACTCGAAAAAGCGGACAGGCAATTCAAGAGACCCAGTACTTC. It yields the protein CASSTRKSGQAIQETQYF.

On this clonotype itself: Since a far larger clone is one base different, this is likely a read error. V usage is TRBV15 and J usage is TRBJ1-6, with D tentatively TRBD1 (5 bases). This CDR3 is 14 amino acids long. Germline V gene lookup returns CDR1 LNHNV and CDR2 YYDKDF (reference sequence). CDR3 sequence (DNA): TGTGCCACCAGCAGAGATGGGGGGTTTGGTGAAGATTTCTTT. It is translated as CATSRDGGFGEDFF.

This clonotype was observed many times. The chain links TRBV12-3 or TRBV12-4 to TRBJ2-1, with 9 bases that match TRBD2. With V trimmed by 5 bases and J by 10 bases, 12 bases remained unmatched. CDR3 length: 15 amino acids. The CDR3 loop reads CASSRGVAGVEEQFF. CDR3 nucleotide sequence: TGTGCCAGCAGTCGGGGGGTAGCGGGAGTGGAGGAGCAGTTCTTC.

This clonotype was picked up a small number of times. The chain recombines TRBV12-3 or TRBV12-4 with TRBJ1-1, with unresolved D. The ends were cut back, 3 bases at V and 11 bases at J, with 19 bases in the middle. The CDR3 runs to 14 residues. The CDR3 sequence: CASSFFTSGTSAFF. The CDR3 bases are TGTGCCAGCAGTTTTTTTACCTCGGGAACCAGCGCTTTCTTT.

The table lists this clonotype with many counts. The gene calls are TRBV20-1 and TRBJ2-7; D call uncertain. There are 14 residues in the CDR3. CDR1 and CDR2 from the germline V gene are DFQATT and SNEGSKA (reference sequence). Trimming cost V 5 bases and J 2 bases, with 16 bases left between them. DNA for the CDR3: TGCAGTGCTCTCCGGGTCAACGCGGCCTACGAGCAGTACTTC. Translated: CSALRVNAAYEQYF.

This clonotype has a count of ten or more. The gene calls are TRBV24-1 and TRBJ1-5; 8 bases match TRBD1. The CDR3 is made up of 15 amino acids. CDR1 is KGHDR and CDR2 is SFDVKD in the germline V gene. J was trimmed by 6 bases and V by 5 bases; bases with no gene match: 8. The CDR3 loop reads CATSGGQGAIQPQHF. The CDR3 DNA follows: TGTGCCACCAGTGGCGGGCAGGGGGCGATTCAGCCCCAGCATTTT.

This clonotype was seen ten or more times. The chain uses TRBV12-3 or TRBV12-4 and TRBJ2-5; 9 bases match TRBD2. The ends lost 3 bases at V and 5 bases at J; junction bases unmatched: 4. The CDR3 length is 14 residues. The CDR3 loop reads CASSFSGRRETQYF. The CDR3 DNA is TGTGCCAGCAGTTTCAGCGGGAGGCGGGAGACCCAGTACTTC.

Relative to its sample, this clonotype is medium-sized. V gene TRBV7-2 combines with J gene TRBJ2-6; no definite D call. Trimming took 5 bases from V and 0 from J, leaving 8 bases between them. The CDR3 totals 15 residues. CDR1 is SGHTA, CDR2 FQGNSA, per germline. In nucleotides, the CDR3 is TGTGCCAGCAGCCTAGACGGCTCTGGGGCCAACGTCCTGACTTTC. It specifies CASSLDGSGANVLTF.

This clonotype has a count of ten or more. J is TRBJ2-7 and V is TRBV6-5, with D perhaps TRBD2 (5 bases). Germline loops: CDR1 MNHEY, CDR2 SVGAGI. The CDR3 has 14 amino acids. V shed 4 bases and J shed 4 bases, with 14 bases lying between them. The CDR3 spells CASSSSGAPYEQYF. The CDR3, as DNA: TGTGCCAGCAGTTCCAGCGGAGCCCCATACGAGCAGTACTTC.

V and J are TRBV30 and TRBJ2-3, with a tentative D call TRBD2 (5 bases). The V end lost 0 bases, the J end lost 5 bases, and 6 bases lay between the germline ends. This CDR3 has 12 residues. Germline V gives CDR1 GTSNPN, CDR2 SVGIG (reference sequence). This chain's CDR3 is CAWSVDLDTQYF. The DNA of the CDR3 is TGTGCCTGGAGTGTGGACTTAGATACGCAGTATTTT.

The chain links TRBV19 to TRBJ1-5; TRBD1 matches 7 bases. V gave up 2 bases and J gave up 0 bases; unmatched junction bases: 7. Germline V CDR1 and CDR2: LNHDA, SQIVND (reference sequence). The CDR3 totals 17 residues. CDR3 coding DNA: TGTGCCAGTAGTATACTCCAGGGGGGATCTAGCAATCAGCCCCAGCATTTT. Amino acid sequence: CASSILQGGSSNQPQHF.

This clonotype showed up many times. J is TRBJ2-1 and V is TRBV5-1; 8 nucleotides align to TRBD2. The ends lost 4 bases at V and 10 bases at J; junction bases unmatched: 10. Germline V gene sequence: CDR1 SGHRS, CDR2 YFSETQ. This CDR3 is built from 14 residues. CDR3 bases: TGCGCCAGCAGCCTTAACCCGACTAGCGTGGAGCAGTTCTTC. Translation gives CASSLNPTSVEQFF.

This clonotype showed up many times. The V and J genes are TRBV5-4 and TRBJ2-3; 12 positions agree with TRBD2. The CDR3 runs 16 residues. After removal of 2 bases from V and 4 bases from J, the junction contained 5 bases not matched to a gene. Germline V gene sequence: CDR1 SGHNT, CDR2 YYREEE (reference sequence). The CDR3 DNA is TGTGCCAGCAGCTTCCCTCTAGCGGGAGGGCCAGATACGCAGTATTTT. Translating it yields CASSFPLAGGPDTQYF.

This chain joins TRBV20-1 and TRBJ2-3, with a weak D call TRBD2 (5 bases). This CDR3 has 15 amino acids. Germline V gives CDR1 DFQATT, CDR2 SNEGSKA (reference sequence). Trimming stripped 6 bases from V and 2 bases from J, with 18 bases between. As DNA, the CDR3 is TGCAGTGCCTACCTCCTACCTAGCTACACAGATACGCAGTATTTT. Residues: CSAYLLPSYTDTQYF.

In its sample, this clonotype was seen many times. The genes are TRBV20-1 and TRBJ1-1, with 9 nucleotides matching TRBD1. The CDR3 sequence is 17 residues long. Germline CDR1 is DFQATT and CDR2 is SNEGSKA (reference sequence). Unmatched junction bases numbered 11, after V lost 1 base and J lost 2 bases. CDR3 loop: CSARGPQTGGINTEAFF. CDR3 bases: TGCAGTGCTAGAGGGCCTCAGACAGGGGGTATTAACACTGAAGCTTTCTTT.

In regard to this clonotype: This clone may be a read error of a much larger clone one base away. The chain couples TRBV6-2 or TRBV6-3 to TRBJ1-1, with D perhaps TRBD1 (5 bases). The CDR3 length is 13 residues. CDR1 and CDR2 from the germline V gene are MNHEY and SVGEGT. The CDR3 sequence: CASDGPQGRKALF. CDR3 DNA: TGTGCCAGCGATGGGCCCCAGGGTAGGAAAGCTCTCTTT.

This clonotype was observed at least ten times. This sequence joins TRBV28 and TRBJ1-1; no firm D call. The CDR3 has 12 residues. Germline V CDR1 and CDR2: MDHEN, SYDVKM. The ends were cut back, 8 bases at V and 2 bases at J, with 9 bases in the middle. The DNA of the CDR3 is TGTGCCAGCGGCGAGAGTAACACTGAAGCTTTCTTT. Its protein product is CASGESNTEAFF.

This clonotype was seen ten or more times. In DNA form, the CDR3 reads TGTGCCAGCAGCTTTCTCTCTTTGCGGGAGGGCCGTAATGCCTACAATGAGCAGTTCTTC. Residues: CASSFLSLREGRNAYNEQFF. The V call is TRBV7-9, the J call TRBJ2-1, with 9 bases matching TRBD2. Germline CDR1 is SEHNR and CDR2 is FQNEAQ (reference sequence). V shed 3 bases, J shed 2 bases, and the junction held 17 bases outside the gene matches. This CDR3 has 20 residues.

This clonotype was counted many times. The J gene is TRBJ2-1, the V gene TRBV10-3, with no clear D. The CDR3 is 14 amino acids. Germline CDR1 reads ENHRY; CDR2 reads SYGVKD. Trimming left V 7 bases short and J 5 bases short, with 15 bases between. This CDR3 is CAINSRQEDNEQFF. CDR3 nucleotide sequence: TGTGCCATCAATAGTCGCCAGGAAGACAATGAGCAGTTCTTC.

The chain couples TRBV29-1 to TRBJ2-1; unclear D gene. The V gene's germline CDR1 is SQVTM and CDR2 ANQGSEA. Trimming cost V 8 bases and J 3 bases, with 14 bases left between them. This CDR3 region has 13 residues. The CDR3 loop reads CSLDSTHYNEQFF. The CDR3 DNA is TGCAGCCTCGACTCCACCCACTACAATGAGCAGTTCTTC.

Ten or more counts support this clonotype. The rearrangement uses TRBV3-1 and TRBJ2-5; D remains ambiguous. The germline V and J ends were trimmed by 1 base and 3 bases, with 6 bases remaining between them. Germline values: CDR1 LGHDT, CDR2 YNNKEL (reference sequence). The CDR3 extends over 13 amino acids. The CDR3 region is CASSQGFKETQYF. Here the CDR3 DNA reads TGTGCCAGCAGCCAAGGCTTCAAAGAGACCCAGTACTTC.

V usage is TRBV18 and J usage is TRBJ2-3; unclear D gene. Germline V gives CDR1 KGHSH, CDR2 LQKENI. Deletions cut 6 bases from V and 1 base from J, with 11 bases between. There are 14 residues in the CDR3. The CDR3 coding sequence is TGTGCCAGCTCGCCTGGAACAGGCACAGATACGCAGTATTTT. Translated, it gives CASSPGTGTDTQYF.